The entry that follows covers one T cell receptor (beta chain) sequence. Its cognate antigen is unknown. This entry belongs to a study of response to subunit inactivated influenza vaccine. Study-wide points: The authors suggested that every seasonal influenza vaccination recruits few new T cells.

Each CDR3 protein gets one entry after TCRdb re-called the RT-PCR reads with MiXCR. The table shows about 650,000 distinct CDR3 sequences, with 15% to 19% occurring only once. This CDR3 comprises 15 residues. CDR1 and CDR2 (germline): SGHAT, FQNNGV. V was pared by 4 bases and J by 4 bases, with 8 bases of the junction left unmatched. The receptor was isolated from a man between 50 and 59 years old who received an inactivated influenza vaccine. This chain joins TRBV11-2 and TRBJ2-7, with 9 bases lining up with TRBD1. This material consisted of PBMCs from blood, taken 12 days after vaccination. The CDR3 bases are TGTGCCAGCAGCTCGCGACAGGGGGATTCGTACGAGCAGTACTTC. It specifies CASSSRQGDSYEQYF.